A single T cell receptor (beta chain) is shown here with its context. The CDR3 has 14 amino acids. CDR1 DFQATT and CDR2 SNEGSKA come from the germline V gene (reference sequence). The germline V and J ends were trimmed by 3 bases and 7 bases, with 17 bases remaining between them. As handled by the study authors: Nucleated cell counts were estimated from reference gene primer amplification. The data were produced by immunoSEQ multiplex PCR, yet TCRdb's version contains in-frame clones alone and is incomplete. V and J calls and clone size are copied from that table; D and trimming were computed from the DNA. The table lists approximately 260,000 clones, 75% to 90% of them singletons. The data derive from a study of blood T cell repertoires in COVID-19.

The gene calls are TRBV20-1 and TRBJ2-3; a possible D gene is TRBD2 (6 bases). This TCR came from a man aged 60-69 years who had recovered from COVID-19. Sequenced input: peripheral blood. The CDR3 loop reads CSASPSAGWYTQYF. As DNA, the CDR3 is TGCAGTGCTAGTCCTAGCGCGGGGTGGTATACGCAGTATTTT.